Following are 26 T cell receptor beta chains from one sample sequenced in a study of a mutant IDH1 vaccine in newly diagnosed glioma. Time point here: week 23, last vaccination. Topical imiquimod accompanied each vaccine dose, which consisted of 300 ug of mutant IDH1 20-mer peptide. TCRdb keeps only in-frame clones here, not all; method: immunoSEQ multiplex PCR. Of 82,000 or so clones detected, approximately 85% appear once; the ten largest clones hold roughly 2%. These receptors' targets are unknown. This material consisted of PBMCs, taken from a glioma patient whose treatment included an IDH1 peptide vaccine. These receptor sequences come from a man aged 25-40 years with glioma. Some clones in this sample may be carry-over from other donors' samples.

The chain links TRBV23-1 to TRBJ2-7; 8 positions match TRBD1. TRBV23-1 is reported as an ORF; its role is uncertain. The CDR3 has 19 residues. V lost 2 bases, J lost 1 base, and 16 bases stayed unmatched. CDR3 protein: CASSQQWNQGAGTSYEQYF. CDR3 coding DNA: TGCGCCAGCAGTCAACAATGGAACCAGGGGGCAGGGACATCCTACGAGCAGTACTTC.

V gene TRBV25-1 combines with J gene TRBJ1-3; D call uncertain. V was clipped by 3 bases and J by 0 bases, with 6 bases between them. The CDR3 spans 14 residues. In germline, CDR1 is MGHDK, CDR2 SYGVNS. The DNA for the CDR3 is TGTGCCAGCAGTGAGGCGTACTCTGGAAACACCATATATTTT. Translated: CASSEAYSGNTIYF. Full variable domain (rest looked up from reference TRBV25-1 and TRBJ1-3): EADIYQTPRYLVIGTGKKITLECSQTMGHDKMYWYQQDPGMELHLIHYSYGVNSTEKGDLSSESTVSRIRTEHFPLTLESARPSHTSQYLCASSEAYSGNTIYFGEGSWLTVV.

The rearrangement uses TRBV4-1 and TRBJ1-1; D may be TRBD1 (5 bases). The germline V and J ends were trimmed by 4 bases and 7 bases, with 10 bases remaining between them. The length of the CDR3 is 12 residues. The germline CDR1 and CDR2 sequences are MGHRA and YSYEKL. The DNA of the CDR3 is TGCGCCAGCAGCCGGCAGGGTATTGAAGCTTTCTTT. Its translation is CASSRQGIEAFF.

The rearrangement links TRBV19 to TRBJ1-5; D might be TRBD1 (5 bases). Trimming cost V 3 bases and J 1 base, with 22 bases left between them. Germline CDR1 is LNHDA and CDR2 is SQIVND (reference sequence). The CDR3 sequence is 19 residues long. This CDR3 reads CASSILGRVDYESNQPQHF. In nucleotides, the CDR3 is TGTGCCAGTAGTATTCTTGGCAGGGTCGATTATGAAAGCAATCAGCCCCAGCATTTT.

This rearrangement joins TRBV19 to TRBJ1-3; D ambiguous. The germline gives CDR1 LNHDA, CDR2 SQIVND (reference sequence). The CDR3 contains 14 residues. Trimming removed 9 bases at V and 0 bases at J, with 12 bases between. The CDR3 region is CASADRSSGNTIYF. CDR3 DNA sequence: TGTGCCAGCGCAGATCGGAGCTCTGGAAACACCATATATTTT.

The chain employs TRBV7-9 and TRBJ2-7; 9 positions match TRBD1. The germline CDR1 and CDR2 sequences are SEHNR and FQNEAQ (reference sequence). The CDR3 runs 14 residues. J was trimmed by 3 bases and V by 3 bases; bases with no gene match: 3. The DNA of the CDR3 is TGTGCCAGCAGCTTTTGGGACAGGGACTACGAGCAGTACTTC. It codes for CASSFWDRDYEQYF.

This clone showed up just once. This chain connects TRBV19 to TRBJ2-2; D may match TRBD1 or TRBD2 (5 bases each). This CDR3 is built from 13 residues. Germline CDR1 and CDR2: LNHDA and SQIVND (reference sequence). V was pared by 6 bases and J by 7 bases, with 12 bases between. CDR3 protein: CASSHSRGGELFF. CDR3 in DNA: TGTGCCAGTAGCCATTCGAGGGGCGGGGAGCTGTTTTTT.

This chain connects TRBV4-1 to TRBJ2-2, with D tentatively TRBD1 (5 bases). V was shortened by 2 bases and J by 6 bases, with 13 bases between the two germline ends. CDR1 is MGHRA, CDR2 YSYEKL, per germline. The length of the CDR3 is 15 residues. This chain's CDR3 is CASSQTFRESGELFF. DNA for the CDR3: TGCGCCAGCAGCCAAACGTTCAGGGAATCCGGGGAGCTGTTTTTT.

The V and J genes are TRBV30 and TRBJ1-4; D is unresolved. Per germline, CDR1 GTSNPN and CDR2 SVGIG (reference sequence). This CDR3 comprises 13 residues. The ends were cut back, 5 bases at V and 4 bases at J, with 11 bases in the middle. CDR3 DNA: TGTGCCTGGGGCCTTTCCATTAATGAAAAACTGTTTTTT. It codes for CAWGLSINEKLFF.

V is TRBV11-2 and J is TRBJ1-3, with TRBD1 matching over 12 bases. With 5 bases clipped from V and 0 bases from J, the junction kept 8 bases outside the gene matches. This CDR3 has 18 residues. In germline, CDR1 is SGHAT, CDR2 FQNNGV. The CDR3 sequence: CASSVSGTGGFSGNTIYF. The CDR3 DNA sequence: TGTGCCAGCAGCGTTTCCGGGACAGGGGGCTTCTCTGGAAACACCATATATTTT.

V gene TRBV7-2 combines with J gene TRBJ2-1; the D gene could be TRBD1 or TRBD2 (7 bases each). The CDR3 is 16 amino acids. Trimming took off 5 bases at V and 2 bases at J, with 16 bases between the two ends. Germline V gene lookup returns CDR1 SGHTA and CDR2 FQGNSA. For the CDR3, the DNA is TGTGCCAGCAGCCCCCACCAGGGGGGGGCCTACAATGAGCAGTTCTTC. It yields the protein CASSPHQGGAYNEQFF.

The V and J genes are TRBV7-2 and TRBJ1-2, with unresolved D. Germline assignment: CDR1 SGHTA and CDR2 FQGNSA. CDR3 size: 11 residues. V was pared by 5 bases and J by 4 bases, with 5 bases between. As DNA, the CDR3 is TGTGCCAGCAGCCCCAGCTATGGCTACACCTTC. It encodes CASSPSYGYTF.

J is TRBJ1-5 and V is TRBV29-1, with D possibly matching TRBD1 (6 bases). The CDR3 totals 13 residues. The germline gives CDR1 SQVTM, CDR2 ANQGSEA. V lost 5 bases to trimming and J lost 7 bases, with 15 bases between them. CDR3 nucleotides: TGCAGCGTTCTACAGGGTTTAGGCCAGCCCCAGCATTTT. This translates into CSVLQGLGQPQHF.

The V call is TRBV2, the J call TRBJ1-1; a weak D match, TRBD1 (5 bases). This CDR3 is 13 amino acids long. CDR1 is SNHLY, CDR2 FYNNEI, per germline. Between the trimmed V and J ends, which lost 4 bases and 2 bases, there was a span of 8 bases. The CDR3 region has the DNA TGTGCCAGCAGTGTTGACAGTAACACTGAAGCTTTCTTT. As protein: CASSVDSNTEAFF. The full variable domain, rest sourced from reference TRBV2 and TRBJ1-1, is EPEVTQTPSHQVTQMGQEVILRCVPISNHLYFYWYRQILGQKVEFLVSFYNNEISEKSEIFDDQFSVERPDGSNFTLKIRSTKLEDSAMYFCASSVDSNTEAFFGQGTRLTVV.

The chain combines TRBV9 with TRBJ2-3, with 9 bases fitting TRBD2. The CDR3 is 16 residues long. Germline V gene data show CDR1 as SGDLS and CDR2 as YYNGEE. The V segment lost 0 bases and the J segment 0 bases; nucleotides outside the gene matches: 2. CDR3 DNA: TGTGCCAGCAGCGTAGGACTAGCGGCTAGCACAGATACGCAGTATTTT. Its protein product is CASSVGLAASTDTQYF.

The V call is TRBV2, the J call TRBJ2-7; D may correspond to TRBD1 or TRBD2 (7 bases each). The ends were cut back, 7 bases at V and 3 bases at J, with 19 bases in the middle. Germline CDR1 is SNHLY and CDR2 is FYNNEI. CDR3 size: 15 residues. The CDR3 DNA reads TGTGCCAGCACCCGAGGGGGCAGGGGGGGCTACGAGCAGTACTTC. It is translated as CASTRGGRGGYEQYF.

This clone was recorded once. This CDR3 reads CASSLLGGNTEAFF. The CDR3 DNA reads TGTGCCAGCAGCTTACTGGGAGGGAACACTGAAGCTTTCTTT. The chain employs TRBV7-9 and TRBJ1-1; D gene uncertain. This CDR3 has 14 residues. With 2 bases removed from V and 1 base from J, the gap between germline ends came to 8 bases. In germline, CDR1 is SEHNR, CDR2 FQNEAQ (reference sequence).

The chain combines TRBV29-1 with TRBJ1-3; D remains unclear. Trimming took off 6 bases at V and 4 bases at J, with 16 bases between the two ends. The germline V gene encodes CDR1 SQVTM and CDR2 ANQGSEA. The CDR3 is 14 amino acids. The CDR3 here is CSVFIRGSGNTIYF. As DNA, the CDR3 is TGCAGCGTCTTTATCCGGGGATCCGGAAACACCATATATTTT.

The V call is TRBV27, the J call TRBJ2-5; unclear D gene. CDR1 is MNHEY, CDR2 SMNVEV, per germline (reference sequence). V shed 3 bases and J shed 5 bases, with 10 bases lying between them. This CDR3 is 13 amino acids long. Here the CDR3 reads CASSLSERETQYF. Written as DNA, the CDR3 is TGTGCCAGCAGTTTGAGTGAGAGGGAGACCCAGTACTTC.

The chain has TRBV7-7 and TRBJ2-1; 8 nucleotides agree with TRBD1. Germline V CDR1 and CDR2: SSHAT, FNYEAQ (reference sequence). V shed 5 bases, J shed 6 bases, and the junction held 3 bases outside the gene matches. The CDR3 totals 13 residues. Here the CDR3 reads CASSLGQGNEQFF. Written as DNA, the CDR3 is TGTGCCAGCAGCCTAGGACAGGGCAATGAGCAGTTCTTC. Using reference TRBV7-7 and TRBJ2-1 for the parts outside the CDR3, the full variable domain is GAGVSQSPRYKVTKRGQDVTLRCDPISSHATLYWYQQALGQGPEFLTYFNYEAQPDKSGLPSDRFSAERPEGSISTLTIQRTEQRDSAMYRCASSLGQGNEQFFGPGTRLTVL.

The rearrangement joins TRBV5-1 to TRBJ2-3; possibly TRBD2 for D (6 bases). Trimming shortened V by 0 bases and J by 1 base, and 9 bases separated the two germline ends. The CDR3 extends over 15 amino acids. CDR1 SGHRS and CDR2 YFSETQ come from the germline V gene. The chain's CDR3 is CASSLAPSGTDTQYF. In DNA form, the CDR3 reads TGCGCCAGCAGCTTGGCCCCTAGCGGCACAGATACGCAGTATTTT.

The V gene is TRBV10-3, the J gene TRBJ1-5; perhaps TRBD1 as D (6 bases). V was cut by 8 bases and J by 1 base, with 18 bases left in between. Germline lookup yields CDR1 ENHRY and CDR2 SYGVKD. The CDR3 sequence is 16 residues long. The CDR3 DNA reads as TGTGCCATCGGAGGGGGGCCAGGAGGAAGCAATCAGCCCCAGCATTTT. Amino acids: CAIGGGPGGSNQPQHF.

V usage is TRBV2 and J usage is TRBJ2-7, with TRBD1 as a possible D gene (5 bases). Between the trimmed V and J ends, which lost 6 bases and 3 bases, there was a span of 9 bases. The CDR3 sequence is 12 residues long. Germline V gene lookup returns CDR1 SNHLY and CDR2 FYNNEI. The CDR3 loop is CASRGDSYEQYF. The CDR3 region has the DNA TGTGCCAGCAGAGGAGACAGCTACGAGCAGTACTTC.

The chain combines TRBV5-1 with TRBJ1-1; D might be TRBD1 (6 bases). CDR3 size: 13 residues. The ends were cut back, 9 bases at V and 0 bases at J, with 12 bases in the middle. CDR1 and CDR2 (germline): SGHRS, YFSETQ. CDR3 residues: CATRDTLNTEAFF. Written as DNA, the CDR3 is TGCGCCACCCGGGACACCTTGAACACTGAAGCTTTCTTT.

The CDR3 coding sequence is TGTGCCAGCAGCTTAACTTCAGGGTCGGCCACTGAAGCTTTCTTT. This translates into CASSLTSGSATEAFF. The chain recombines TRBV11-2 with TRBJ1-1; D might be TRBD1 (5 bases). The CDR3 sequence is 15 residues long. Per the germline V gene, CDR1 is SGHAT and CDR2 is FQNNGV. Trimming pared 2 bases from V and 4 bases from J, leaving 14 bases between.

The rearrangement links TRBV5-4 to TRBJ1-2, with D possibly matching TRBD1 (6 bases). The CDR3 has 14 amino acids. Germline lookup yields CDR1 SGHNT and CDR2 YYREEE (reference sequence). The V and J ends lost 0 bases and 5 bases respectively, with 11 bases between them. CDR3 region: CASSLVGGGYGYTF. CDR3 bases: TGTGCCAGCAGCTTGGTCGGAGGGGGGTATGGCTACACCTTC.